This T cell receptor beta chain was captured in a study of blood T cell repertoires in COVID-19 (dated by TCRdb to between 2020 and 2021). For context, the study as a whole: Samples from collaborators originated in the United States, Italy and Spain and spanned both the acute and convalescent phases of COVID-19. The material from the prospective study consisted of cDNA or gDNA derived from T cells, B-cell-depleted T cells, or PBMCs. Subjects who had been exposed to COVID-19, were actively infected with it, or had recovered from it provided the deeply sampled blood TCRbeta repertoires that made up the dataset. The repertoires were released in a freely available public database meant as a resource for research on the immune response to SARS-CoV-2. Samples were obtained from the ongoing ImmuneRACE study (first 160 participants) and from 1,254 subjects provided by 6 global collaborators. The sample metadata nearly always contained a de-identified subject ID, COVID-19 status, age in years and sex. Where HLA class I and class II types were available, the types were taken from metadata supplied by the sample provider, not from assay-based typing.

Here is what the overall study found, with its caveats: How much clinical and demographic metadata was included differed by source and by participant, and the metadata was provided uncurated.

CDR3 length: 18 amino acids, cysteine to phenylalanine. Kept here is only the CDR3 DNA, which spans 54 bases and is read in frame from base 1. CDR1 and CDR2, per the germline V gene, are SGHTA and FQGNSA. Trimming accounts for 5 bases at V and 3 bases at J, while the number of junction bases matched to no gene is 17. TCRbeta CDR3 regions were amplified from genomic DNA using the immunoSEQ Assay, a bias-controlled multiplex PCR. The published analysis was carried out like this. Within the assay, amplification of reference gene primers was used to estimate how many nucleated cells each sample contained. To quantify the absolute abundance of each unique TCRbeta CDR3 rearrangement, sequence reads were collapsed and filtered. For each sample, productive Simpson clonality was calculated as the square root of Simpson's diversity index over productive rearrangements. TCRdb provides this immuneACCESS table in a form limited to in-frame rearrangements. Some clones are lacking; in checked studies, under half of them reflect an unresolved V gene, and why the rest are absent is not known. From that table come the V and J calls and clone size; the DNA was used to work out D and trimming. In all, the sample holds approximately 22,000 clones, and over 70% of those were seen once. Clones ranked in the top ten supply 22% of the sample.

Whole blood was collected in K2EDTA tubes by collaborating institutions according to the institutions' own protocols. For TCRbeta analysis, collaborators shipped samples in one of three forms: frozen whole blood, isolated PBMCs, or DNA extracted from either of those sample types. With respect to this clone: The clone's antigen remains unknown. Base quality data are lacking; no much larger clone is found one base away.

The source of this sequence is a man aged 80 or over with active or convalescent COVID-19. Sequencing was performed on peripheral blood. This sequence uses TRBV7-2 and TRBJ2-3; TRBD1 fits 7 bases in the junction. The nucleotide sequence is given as TGTGCCAGCAGCCCACCCGGAAGGGGGCAGACTATAACAGATACGCAGTATTTT. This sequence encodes CASSPPGRGQTITDTQYF.